These T cell receptor beta chains were read from a single sample in a study of shared clonotypes between healthy human individuals. Using immunoSEQ multiplex PCR, the repertoire was profiled, and TCRdb retains in-frame clones only, with some absent. The sample lists under 2.5 million clones, approximately 90% seen once, with more than 0.35% in the top ten. The sequenced sample consisted of naive CD4+ T cells from PBMCs. These receptors were taken from a man between 18 and 35 years old in good health. Some clones in this sample may be carry-over from other donors' samples. Each CDR3 is given with its conserved first and last residue. The order of the fields is V gene, CDR3 length, J gene, D gene, clone size, CDR3 protein, CDR3 DNA. The D gene is left open where the match is weak. Clone size is shown for a subset of rows, as once, few, many or a class of expanded clone.

v_call: TRBV6-6; cdr3_length: 14; j_call: TRBJ1-4; d_call: TRBD1; clone_size: -; cdr3_aa: CASSLTGINEKLFF; cdr3_nt: TGTGCCAGCAGCCTGACAGGGATAAATGAAAAACTGTTTTTT
v_call: TRBV2; cdr3_length: 16; j_call: TRBJ1-2; d_call: -; clone_size: once; cdr3_aa: CASSEALQRQFWGYTF; cdr3_nt: TGTGCCAGCAGTGAAGCGCTTCAACGGCAATTCTGGGGCTACACCTTC
v_call: TRBV9; cdr3_length: 14; j_call: TRBJ1-1; d_call: TRBD1; clone_size: -; cdr3_aa: CASSGGTGGTEAFF; cdr3_nt: TGTGCCAGCAGCGGCGGGACAGGGGGGACTGAAGCTTTCTTT
v_call: TRBV6-1; cdr3_length: 14; j_call: TRBJ1-1; d_call: TRBD1; clone_size: -; cdr3_aa: CASSDNRGVTEAFF; cdr3_nt: TGTGCCAGCAGTGACAACAGGGGGGTTACTGAAGCTTTCTTT
v_call: TRBV4-2; cdr3_length: 15; j_call: TRBJ2-1; d_call: TRBD2; clone_size: -; cdr3_aa: CASSQDAGGGGEQFF; cdr3_nt: TGTGCCAGCAGCCAAGACGCGGGAGGTGGTGGTGAGCAGTTCTTC
v_call: TRBV7-3; cdr3_length: 14; j_call: TRBJ2-1; d_call: -; clone_size: -; cdr3_aa: CASSSAGDYNEQFF; cdr3_nt: TGTGCCAGCAGCTCGGCCGGGGACTACAATGAGCAGTTCTTC
v_call: TRBV10-1; cdr3_length: 13; j_call: TRBJ1-1; d_call: -; clone_size: -; cdr3_aa: CASRAGGNTEAFF; cdr3_nt: TGCGCCAGCAGGGCCGGCGGTAACACTGAAGCTTTCTTT
v_call: TRBV7-3; cdr3_length: 14; j_call: TRBJ2-7; d_call: TRBD1; clone_size: -; cdr3_aa: CASSPGTGPYEQYF; cdr3_nt: TGTGCCAGCAGCCCGGGGACAGGCCCCTACGAGCAGTACTTC
v_call: TRBV10-3; cdr3_length: 15; j_call: TRBJ1-2; d_call: TRBD1; clone_size: -; cdr3_aa: CAISEFSGQAYGYTF; cdr3_nt: TGTGCCATCAGTGAGTTTAGTGGACAGGCATATGGCTACACCTTC
v_call: TRBV6-6; cdr3_length: 15; j_call: TRBJ1-3; d_call: -; clone_size: -; cdr3_aa: CASSRSTASGNTIYF; cdr3_nt: TGTGCCAGCAGCCGCTCGACAGCCTCTGGAAACACCATATATTTT
v_call: TRBV7-2; cdr3_length: 15; j_call: TRBJ2-7; d_call: -; clone_size: -; cdr3_aa: CASSLFAGRPGEQYF; cdr3_nt: TGTGCCAGCAGCTTATTTGCAGGGAGACCGGGGGAGCAGTACTTC
v_call: TRBV10-3; cdr3_length: 13; j_call: TRBJ1-1; d_call: -; clone_size: once; cdr3_aa: CAISESGGPEAFF; cdr3_nt: TGTGCCATCAGTGAGTCGGGGGGCCCTGAAGCTTTCTTT
v_call: TRBV7-9; cdr3_length: 13; j_call: TRBJ2-7; d_call: -; clone_size: -; cdr3_aa: CASSFVEGSEQYF; cdr3_nt: TGTGCCAGCAGCTTTGTAGAGGGAAGCGAGCAGTACTTC
v_call: TRBV14; cdr3_length: 15; j_call: TRBJ1-3; d_call: -; clone_size: once; cdr3_aa: CASSLAAVSGNTIYF; cdr3_nt: TGTGCCAGCAGCTTGGCTGCTGTCTCTGGAAACACCATATATTTT
v_call: TRBV30; cdr3_length: 16; j_call: TRBJ2-7; d_call: TRBD2; clone_size: -; cdr3_aa: CAWSTLGGRPPYEQYF; cdr3_nt: TGTGCCTGGAGCACCCTAGGCGGGAGGCCTCCCTACGAGCAGTACTTC
v_call: TRBV18; cdr3_length: 15; j_call: TRBJ1-4; d_call: -; clone_size: -; cdr3_aa: CASSPVAGFDEKLFF; cdr3_nt: TGTGCCAGCTCACCAGTGGCAGGGTTTGATGAAAAACTGTTTTTT
v_call: TRBV5-6; cdr3_length: 14; j_call: TRBJ2-2; d_call: -; clone_size: -; cdr3_aa: CASSLPHRTGELFF; cdr3_nt: TGTGCCAGCAGCCTGCCTCATAGAACCGGGGAGCTGTTTTTT
v_call: TRBV28; cdr3_length: 15; j_call: TRBJ2-7; d_call: -; clone_size: -; cdr3_aa: CASSGAGTYPYEQYF; cdr3_nt: TGTGCCAGCAGCGGGGCCGGGACGTACCCCTACGAGCAGTACTTC
v_call: TRBV11-2; cdr3_length: 15; j_call: TRBJ2-1; d_call: TRBD2; clone_size: -; cdr3_aa: CASSTVAGRGHEQFF; cdr3_nt: TGTGCCAGCAGCACAGTAGCGGGACGTGGCCATGAGCAGTTCTTC
v_call: TRBV2; cdr3_length: 14; j_call: TRBJ1-5; d_call: TRBD1; clone_size: -; cdr3_aa: CASQRQGLNQPQHF; cdr3_nt: TGTGCCAGTCAGAGACAGGGACTAAATCAGCCCCAGCATTTT
v_call: TRBV5-1; cdr3_length: 14; j_call: TRBJ2-7; d_call: -; clone_size: once; cdr3_aa: CASSPDGTASEQYF; cdr3_nt: TGCGCCAGCAGCCCGGACGGGACGGCGTCCGAGCAGTACTTC
v_call: TRBV7-2; cdr3_length: 14; j_call: TRBJ1-3; d_call: -; clone_size: -; cdr3_aa: CASSLAVGGNTIYF; cdr3_nt: TGTGCCAGCAGCTTAGCAGTGGGCGGAAACACCATATATTTT
v_call: TRBV18; cdr3_length: 15; j_call: TRBJ1-5; d_call: TRBD1; clone_size: -; cdr3_aa: CASSLSSGGRQPQHF; cdr3_nt: TGTGCCAGCTCACTTAGCTCAGGGGGGAGACAGCCCCAGCATTTT
v_call: TRBV18; cdr3_length: 15; j_call: TRBJ2-2; d_call: -; clone_size: -; cdr3_aa: CASSSGTPSPGELFF; cdr3_nt: TGTGCCAGCTCGTCCGGGACTCCCTCTCCCGGGGAGCTGTTTTTT
v_call: TRBV5-1; cdr3_length: 16; j_call: TRBJ2-5; d_call: TRBD1; clone_size: -; cdr3_aa: CASSLVGQVGQETQYF; cdr3_nt: TGCGCCAGCAGCTTGGTAGGACAGGTTGGTCAGGAGACCCAGTACTTC
v_call: TRBV4-2; cdr3_length: 15; j_call: TRBJ2-1; d_call: TRBD2; clone_size: -; cdr3_aa: CASSLGGSSYNEQFF; cdr3_nt: TGTGCCAGCAGCCTGGGCGGGAGCTCCTACAATGAGCAGTTCTTC
v_call: TRBV4-2; cdr3_length: 16; j_call: TRBJ2-7; d_call: TRBD2; clone_size: -; cdr3_aa: CASSQGLAGDLYEQYF; cdr3_nt: TGTGCCAGCAGCCAAGGACTAGCGGGAGATCTTTACGAGCAGTACTTC
v_call: TRBV18; cdr3_length: 11; j_call: TRBJ2-1; d_call: -; clone_size: -; cdr3_aa: CASSPDREQFF; cdr3_nt: TGTGCCAGCTCACCCGATAGGGAGCAGTTCTTC
v_call: TRBV28; cdr3_length: 16; j_call: TRBJ2-4; d_call: TRBD1; clone_size: -; cdr3_aa: CASSSRTGEGKNIQYF; cdr3_nt: TGTGCCAGCAGTTCAAGGACAGGGGAAGGGAAAAACATTCAGTACTTC
v_call: TRBV5-1; cdr3_length: 15; j_call: TRBJ2-3; d_call: -; clone_size: -; cdr3_aa: CASSSSPVETDTQYF; cdr3_nt: TGCGCCAGCAGCTCCTCCCCAGTAGAAACGGATACGCAGTATTTT
v_call: TRBV7-2; cdr3_length: 14; j_call: TRBJ2-3; d_call: -; clone_size: -; cdr3_aa: CASSFSSVTDTQYF; cdr3_nt: TGTGCCAGCAGCTTTTCTAGCGTTACAGATACGCAGTATTTT
v_call: TRBV28; cdr3_length: 14; j_call: TRBJ2-2; d_call: -; clone_size: -; cdr3_aa: CASSFGTITGELFF; cdr3_nt: TGTGCCAGCAGTTTCGGGACAATCACCGGGGAGCTGTTTTTT
v_call: TRBV6-5; cdr3_length: 14; j_call: TRBJ1-5; d_call: -; clone_size: few; cdr3_aa: CASSARVGNQPQHF; cdr3_nt: TGTGCCAGCAGTGCTCGGGTGGGGAATCAGCCCCAGCATTTT
v_call: TRBV30; cdr3_length: 14; j_call: TRBJ2-7; d_call: -; clone_size: -; cdr3_aa: CAWSLGRGQDEQYF; cdr3_nt: TGTGCCTGGAGTCTCGGGAGGGGGCAGGACGAGCAGTACTTC
v_call: TRBV7-8; cdr3_length: 14; j_call: TRBJ2-3; d_call: -; clone_size: -; cdr3_aa: CASSPRWGTDTQYF; cdr3_nt: TGTGCCAGCAGCCCCAGGTGGGGCACAGATACGCAGTATTTT
v_call: TRBV5-3; cdr3_length: 15; j_call: TRBJ2-3; d_call: -; clone_size: -; cdr3_aa: CARSSGGAGTDTQYF; cdr3_nt: TGTGCCAGAAGCTCGGGTGGTGCGGGAACAGATACGCAGTATTTT
v_call: TRBV9; cdr3_length: 14; j_call: TRBJ2-7; d_call: TRBD2; clone_size: -; cdr3_aa: CASSALAGGREQYF; cdr3_nt: TGTGCCAGCAGCGCATTAGCGGGAGGACGCGAGCAGTACTTC
v_call: TRBV27; cdr3_length: 14; j_call: TRBJ2-4; d_call: -; clone_size: -; cdr3_aa: CAKVAELSKNIQYF; cdr3_nt: TGTGCCAAAGTAGCGGAGCTATCCAAAAACATTCAGTACTTC
v_call: TRBV4-3; cdr3_length: 14; j_call: TRBJ2-7; d_call: -; clone_size: -; cdr3_aa: CASSHAPGGGEQYF; cdr3_nt: TGCGCCAGCAGCCATGCCCCCGGAGGAGGCGAGCAGTACTTC
v_call: TRBV7-9; cdr3_length: 16; j_call: TRBJ2-1; d_call: -; clone_size: once; cdr3_aa: CASSLPGRGSYNEQFF; cdr3_nt: TGTGCCAGCAGCTTACCGGGACGCGGCTCCTACAATGAGCAGTTCTTC
v_call: TRBV7-2; cdr3_length: 14; j_call: TRBJ1-5; d_call: -; clone_size: -; cdr3_aa: CASSPRGGTQPQHF; cdr3_nt: TGTGCCAGCAGCCCTAGGGGAGGCACCCAGCCCCAGCATTTT
v_call: TRBV18; cdr3_length: 15; j_call: TRBJ2-3; d_call: -; clone_size: -; cdr3_aa: CASSPQASSTDTQYF; cdr3_nt: TGTGCCAGCTCACCCCAAGCGTCTAGCACAGATACGCAGTATTTT
v_call: TRBV7-9; cdr3_length: 13; j_call: TRBJ1-1; d_call: -; clone_size: -; cdr3_aa: CASSLKGGTEAFF; cdr3_nt: TGTGCCAGCAGCTTAAAGGGGGGTACTGAAGCTTTCTTT
v_call: TRBV10-3; cdr3_length: 14; j_call: TRBJ2-7; d_call: -; clone_size: -; cdr3_aa: CASGPAENAYEQYF; cdr3_nt: TGTGCCTCGGGCCCAGCGGAAAATGCCTACGAGCAGTACTTC
v_call: TRBV18; cdr3_length: 15; j_call: TRBJ2-7; d_call: -; clone_size: -; cdr3_aa: CASSPPGLESYEQYF; cdr3_nt: TGTGCCAGCTCACCACCGGGACTCGAATCCTACGAGCAGTACTTC
v_call: TRBV7-2; cdr3_length: 15; j_call: TRBJ2-1; d_call: -; clone_size: -; cdr3_aa: CASSLGSGSYNEQFF; cdr3_nt: TGTGCCAGCAGCCTAGGCAGTGGCTCCTACAATGAGCAGTTCTTC
v_call: TRBV7-9; cdr3_length: 16; j_call: TRBJ1-2; d_call: -; clone_size: once; cdr3_aa: CASSLGRGSGSPGYTF; cdr3_nt: TGTGCCAGCAGCTTAGGTCGCGGTTCAGGGAGTCCCGGCTACACCTTC
v_call: TRBV7-2; cdr3_length: 18; j_call: TRBJ2-7; d_call: TRBD2; clone_size: -; cdr3_aa: CASSLVSLAGYSPYEQYF; cdr3_nt: TGTGCCAGCAGCTTAGTCAGCCTAGCGGGTTACTCACCATACGAGCAGTACTTC